A single sample is the source of the 16 T cell receptor beta chains below, sequenced in a study of shared clonotypes between healthy human individuals. Measured with immunoSEQ multiplex PCR; TCRdb has only the in-frame clones, and not every one. Of roughly 1,600,000 clones in the sample, 97% to 99% were seen once. Source material: naive CD4+ T cells sorted from blood. Noted subset: CD45RA+ positively selected. The receptors originated from a man in his thirties or forties in good health.

J is TRBJ2-7 and V is TRBV10-3; 7 bases are shared with TRBD2. V trimming: 11 bases; J trimming: 7 bases; junction bases outside the gene matches: 14. The CDR3 contains 13 residues. Per the germline V gene, CDR1 is ENHRY and CDR2 is SYGVKD. As DNA, the CDR3 is TGTGCCGGGGGGGACGTTCCCCTTCGGGAGCAGTACTTC. It translates to CAGGDVPLREQYF.

This clone appeared a single time. This chain joins TRBV19 and TRBJ2-5; unclear D gene. V gave up 6 bases and J gave up 4 bases, with 21 bases separating them. This CDR3 comprises 16 residues. Looked up from germline, CDR1 is LNHDA and CDR2 is SQIVND (reference sequence). The CDR3 sequence is CASRADGTWARETQYF. The CDR3 DNA reads as TGTGCCAGTAGGGCCGATGGAACTTGGGCGCGAGAGACCCAGTACTTC.

In the case of this clone: Distinct nucleotide sequences in the sample also encode this CDR3. The chain is built from TRBV15 and TRBJ2-7; TRBD1 is a possible D gene (6 bases). The CDR3 runs 17 residues. Germline V CDR1 and CDR2: LNHNV, YYDKDF (reference sequence). Trimming stripped 0 bases from V and 5 bases from J, with 20 bases between. The CDR3 protein is CATSRDPPDRPHHEQYF. Written as DNA, the CDR3 is TGTGCCACCAGCAGAGATCCTCCAGACAGGCCGCACCACGAGCAGTACTTC.

The V and J genes are TRBV30 and TRBJ2-1; D is uncertain. The CDR3 is made up of 15 amino acids. From germline, CDR1 is GTSNPN and CDR2 SVGIG (reference sequence). Trimming took 4 bases from V and 8 from J, leaving 21 bases between them. CDR3 in amino acids: CAWTDITSRVDEQFF. The CDR3 DNA is TGTGCCTGGACAGACATTACCTCCCGCGTAGATGAGCAGTTCTTC.

This rearrangement joins TRBV19 to TRBJ2-3, with D unclear. CDR1 and CDR2 from the germline V gene are LNHDA and SQIVND (reference sequence). This CDR3 is built from 10 residues. The V gene lost 6 bases and the J gene lost 6 bases, with 4 bases spanning the gap. The CDR3 protein is CASRGDTQYF. In nucleotides, the CDR3 is TGTGCCAGTAGAGGGGATACGCAGTATTTT.

The chain has TRBV7-6 and TRBJ2-4, with 8 positions matching TRBD1. This CDR3 region has 12 residues. The junction had 8 bases not matched to a gene; V was cut back by 4 bases and J by 15 bases. The germline CDR1 and CDR2 sequences are SGHVS and FNYEAQ. The CDR3 DNA sequence: TGTGCCAGCAGCTCCCAGGACAGGGTGGTGTACTTC. This sequence encodes CASSSQDRVVYF.

This sequence joins TRBV10-1 and TRBJ2-3, with D possibly TRBD1 on 6 matching bases. V lost 8 bases, J lost 5 bases, and 8 bases lay in between. From germline, CDR1 is WNHNN and CDR2 SYGVQD (reference sequence). This CDR3 contains 11 residues. CDR3 in amino acids: CASAGVDTQYF. For the CDR3, the DNA is TGCGCCAGCGCAGGGGTAGATACGCAGTATTTT.

The genes are TRBV11-2 and TRBJ2-1; no definite D call. Looked up from germline, CDR1 is SGHAT and CDR2 is FQNNGV. The CDR3 length is 12 residues. V lost 4 bases and J 5 bases, leaving 6 bases between the germline ends. CDR3 residues: CASSSSNNEQFF. CDR3 sequence (DNA): TGTGCCAGCAGCTCCTCAAACAATGAGCAGTTCTTC.

V is TRBV6-5 and J is TRBJ1-2, with a possible D match to TRBD1 (6 bases). This CDR3 is built from 14 residues. Germline V CDR1 and CDR2: MNHEY, SVGAGI. V was trimmed by 5 bases and J by 4 bases, leaving 14 bases between them. The DNA of the CDR3 is TGTGCCAGCAGTAACCCAGGGGTTGGCTATGGCTACACCTTC. It codes for CASSNPGVGYGYTF.

V and J are TRBV5-5 and TRBJ2-5; possibly TRBD1 for D (5 bases). Germline V CDR1 and CDR2: SGHKS, YYEKEE (reference sequence). The V end lost 4 bases, the J end lost 13 bases, and 17 bases lay between the germline ends. There are 12 residues in the CDR3. CDR3 bases: TGTGCCAGCAGCCCCTCCACAGGACGCCTGTACTTC. It translates to CASSPSTGRLYF.

This chain links TRBV27 with TRBJ2-1; D ambiguous. The CDR3 spans 14 residues. The V end lost 0 bases, the J end lost 6 bases, and 9 bases lay between the germline ends. Germline CDR1 and CDR2: MNHEY and SMNVEV (reference sequence). The CDR3 spells CASSLSYSSNEQFF. Here the CDR3 DNA reads TGTGCCAGCAGTTTATCGTATAGCTCCAATGAGCAGTTCTTC.

The V call is TRBV27, the J call TRBJ1-2; D is perhaps TRBD1 (5 bases). The CDR3 has 14 amino acids. The ends were cut back, 4 bases at V and 2 bases at J, with 11 bases in the middle. CDR1 is MNHEY, CDR2 SMNVEV, per germline (reference sequence). The CDR3 bases are TGTGCCAGCAGTTATGGGGCGGCCAACTATGGCTACACCTTC. It encodes CASSYGAANYGYTF.

V and J are TRBV5-1 and TRBJ1-1, with D hard to call. V shed 0 bases and J shed 5 bases, with 8 bases lying between them. The V gene's germline CDR1 is SGHRS and CDR2 YFSETQ. The CDR3 contains 13 residues. Here the CDR3 reads CASSLALETEAFF. In DNA form, the CDR3 reads TGCGCCAGCAGCTTGGCTCTGGAGACTGAAGCTTTCTTT.

The V and J genes are TRBV6-5 and TRBJ2-1; 10 bases map to TRBD1. The CDR3 consists of 15 residues. J was trimmed by 2 bases and V by 6 bases; bases with no gene match: 4. Germline assignment: CDR1 MNHEY and CDR2 SVGAGI. CDR3 region: CASRSGQGAYNEQFF. CDR3 sequence (DNA): TGTGCCAGCAGAAGTGGACAGGGGGCCTACAATGAGCAGTTCTTC.

V usage is TRBV5-4 and J usage is TRBJ1-1; TRBD1 might be the D (5 bases). CDR3 size: 14 residues. Trimming left V 4 bases short and J 2 bases short, with 12 bases between. CDR1 is SGHNT and CDR2 is YYREEE in the germline V gene (reference sequence). The CDR3 DNA is TGTGCCAGCAGCATATACCAGGGAAACACTGAAGCTTTCTTT. Translated: CASSIYQGNTEAFF.

The chain is built from TRBV7-2 and TRBJ1-4; D is ambiguous. Germline CDR1 SGHTA, CDR2 FQGNSA. CDR3 length: 15 amino acids. V was trimmed by 5 bases and J by 3 bases, leaving 13 bases between them. CDR3 nucleotide sequence: TGTGCCAGCAGCGGAACACTCCCGGCTAATGAAAAACTGTTTTTT. It is translated as CASSGTLPANEKLFF.